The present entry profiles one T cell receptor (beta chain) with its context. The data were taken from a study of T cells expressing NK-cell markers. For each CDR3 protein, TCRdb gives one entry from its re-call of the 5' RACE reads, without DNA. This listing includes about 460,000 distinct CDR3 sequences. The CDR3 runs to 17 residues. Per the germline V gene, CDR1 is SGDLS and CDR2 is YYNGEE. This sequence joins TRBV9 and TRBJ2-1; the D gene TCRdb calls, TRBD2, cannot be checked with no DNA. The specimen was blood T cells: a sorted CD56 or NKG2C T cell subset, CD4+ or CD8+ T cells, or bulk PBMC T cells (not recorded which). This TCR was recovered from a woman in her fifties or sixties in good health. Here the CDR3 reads CASSFTEGGTSFTEQFF.